A selection of T cell receptor beta chains follows, all from one sample in a study of OX40 agonist ivuxolimab in advanced cancers. The table came from immunoSEQ multiplex PCR; TCRdb's copy has only in-frame clones and leaves some out. The sample has 40,000 to 55,000 clones, 88% seen once. The specimen was CD4+ or CD8+ T cells sorted from blood, collected in a trial of the OX40 agonist ivuxolimab. All receptors come from an adult with an advanced solid tumor such as melanoma, head and neck, liver or kidney cancer. Both conserved end residues are part of each CDR3. Fields, in order: J gene, CDR3 length, D gene, clone size, V gene, CDR3 protein, CDR3 DNA. A D gene is named only where the DNA matches it firmly. Rows give clone size only sometimes, using once, few, many, or a class for an expanded clone.

TRBJ2-7 15 TRBD1 . TRBV27 CASSLSGTGGYEQYF TGTGCCAGCAGTTTGAGCGGGACAGGGGGCTACGAGCAGTACTTC
TRBJ2-1 17 TRBD1 once TRBV5-6 CASSLGGQGGLGNEQFF TGTGCCAGCAGCTTGGGGGGACAGGGCGGGTTGGGCAATGAGCAGTTCTTC
TRBJ2-2 15 TRBD1 . TRBV7-2 CASSRQGPRTGELFF TGTGCCAGCAGCCGACAGGGCCCGAGGACCGGGGAGCTGTTTTTT
TRBJ1-2 13 TRBD1 . TRBV5-6 CASSQDRNYGYTF TGTGCCAGCAGCCAGGACAGGAACTATGGCTACACCTTC
TRBJ1-2 15 TRBD1 . TRBV28 CASSSSSTGPQGYTF TGTGCCAGCAGCTCATCGTCGACAGGGCCTCAGGGCTACACCTTC
TRBJ2-1 14 TRBD1 . TRBV5-6 CASSLLDRRYEQFF TGTGCCAGCAGCTTATTGGACAGGCGGTATGAGCAGTTCTTC
TRBJ2-2 17 TRBD2 . TRBV6-1 CASSVLAGGGNTGELFF TGTGCCAGCAGTGTACTTGCGGGGGGGGGCAACACCGGGGAGCTGTTTTTT
TRBJ2-2 14 . . TRBV7-3 CASSGAGNTGELFF TGTGCCAGCAGCGGCGCAGGGAACACCGGGGAGCTGTTTTTT
TRBJ1-5 14 . . TRBV2 CASSDGLTNQPQHF TGTGCCAGCAGTGACGGCTTAACTAATCAGCCCCAGCATTTT
TRBJ2-7 16 TRBD2 . TRBV9 CASSRTTASGRGEQYF TGTGCCAGCAGTCGAACCACAGCTAGCGGGAGGGGCGAGCAGTACTTC
TRBJ1-1 12 . few TRBV5-1 CASSPTGAEAFF TGCGCCAGCAGCCCCACGGGGGCTGAAGCTTTCTTT
TRBJ2-3 18 . . TRBV21-1 CASSKPHPGQGCTDTQYF TGTGCCAGCAGCAAACCCCATCCGGGACAGGGGTGCACAGATACGCAGTATTTT
TRBJ1-2 15 . once TRBV9 CASSVATAENYGYTF TGTGCCAGCAGCGTAGCTACGGCGGAGAACTATGGCTACACCTTC
TRBJ2-1 14 . . TRBV9 CASSGARPYNEQFF TGTGCCAGCAGCGGGGCTCGCCCCTACAATGAGCAGTTCTTC
TRBJ1-2 14 . . TRBV4-2 CASSQESGSNGYTF TGTGCCAGCAGCCAAGAATCGGGTAGTAATGGCTACACCTTC
TRBJ1-5 14 TRBD1 few TRBV5-4 CASSPGQDSSAQHF TGTGCCAGCAGCCCTGGACAGGATAGCAGCGCCCAGCATTTT
TRBJ2-7 15 . . TRBV11-1 CASSLGAGTAYEQYF TGTGCCAGCAGCTTAGGGGCAGGGACCGCCTACGAGCAGTACTTC
TRBJ2-1 14 . . TRBV5-4 CASSLGTAYNEQFF TGTGCCAGCAGCTTGGGGACAGCCTACAATGAGCAGTTCTTC